This is a list of T cell receptor beta chains from one sample in a study of molecular identifiers for immune sequencing clone quantification. TCRdb reanalysed the PCR reads using MiXCR and keeps one entry per CDR3 protein. The table lists 85,000 to 100,000 distinct CDR3 sequences, approximately 24% of them singletons. The sample was naive CD8+ T cells from blood, with Jurkat cell RNA spiked in. The source of these receptors is a human donor in good health. Some libraries in this study had Jurkat cell RNA spiked in. Both conserved end residues are part of each CDR3. Each record gives: J gene, V gene, D gene, clone size, CDR3 protein, CDR3 DNA. The D gene is left open where the match is weak. Size is stated for part of the rows, as once, few or many counts, or as a class when the clone is expanded.

j_call: TRBJ2-7; v_call: TRBV5-5; d_call: TRBD1; clone_size: many; cdr3_aa: CASSAQGDEQYF; cdr3_nt: TGTGCCAGCAGCGCACAGGGGGACGAGCAGTACTTC
j_call: TRBJ2-3; v_call: TRBV5-6; d_call: TRBD1; clone_size: many; cdr3_aa: CASSGGTGGSTDTQYF; cdr3_nt: TGTGCCAGCAGCGGCGGGACAGGGGGCAGCACAGATACGCAGTATTTT
j_call: TRBJ1-1; v_call: TRBV12-3/TRBV12-4; d_call: TRBD1; clone_size: few; cdr3_aa: CASSLAVTGWTEAFF; cdr3_nt: TGTGCCAGCAGTTTAGCAGTGACAGGGTGGACTGAAGCTTTCTTT
j_call: TRBJ1-2; v_call: TRBV6-1; d_call: .; clone_size: many; cdr3_aa: CASSERRHYGYTF; cdr3_nt: TGTGCCAGCAGTGAAAGGCGGCACTATGGCTACACCTTC
j_call: TRBJ2-1; v_call: TRBV11-2; d_call: .; clone_size: many; cdr3_aa: CASSLGGGINEQFF; cdr3_nt: TGTGCCAGCAGCTTAGGTGGGGGTATAAATGAGCAGTTCTTC
j_call: TRBJ2-7; v_call: TRBV7-9; d_call: TRBD2; clone_size: many; cdr3_aa: CASSYGTNLQYF; cdr3_nt: TGTGCCAGCAGCTACGGGACTAACCTGCAGTACTTC
j_call: TRBJ2-5; v_call: TRBV7-9; d_call: TRBD2; clone_size: many; cdr3_aa: CASSHSGNQETQYF; cdr3_nt: TGTGCCAGCAGCCATAGCGGGAACCAAGAGACCCAGTACTTC
j_call: TRBJ1-1; v_call: TRBV9; d_call: TRBD1; clone_size: many; cdr3_aa: CASSVTGVNTEAFF; cdr3_nt: TGTGCCAGCAGCGTAACAGGGGTGAACACTGAAGCTTTCTTT
j_call: TRBJ1-5; v_call: TRBV7-6; d_call: TRBD1; clone_size: few; cdr3_aa: CASSATDREVNQPQHF; cdr3_nt: TGTGCCAGCAGCGCAACAGACAGGGAGGTCAATCAGCCCCAGCATTTT
j_call: TRBJ2-1; v_call: TRBV27; d_call: .; clone_size: few; cdr3_aa: CASSLFQSSYNEQFF; cdr3_nt: TGTGCCAGCAGTTTATTCCAGAGCTCCTACAATGAGCAGTTCTTC
j_call: TRBJ2-7; v_call: TRBV5-6; d_call: TRBD1; clone_size: .; cdr3_aa: CASRKQGVPDEQYF; cdr3_nt: TGTGCCAGCAGGAAACAGGGGGTACCCGACGAGCAGTACTTC
j_call: TRBJ2-7; v_call: TRBV15; d_call: TRBD1; clone_size: .; cdr3_aa: CATSRVGTGDEQYF; cdr3_nt: TGTGCCACCAGCAGAGTCGGGACAGGGGACGAGCAGTACTTC
j_call: TRBJ2-5; v_call: TRBV12-3/TRBV12-4; d_call: .; clone_size: many; cdr3_aa: CASSQQGPPETQYF; cdr3_nt: TGTGCCAGCAGTCAACAGGGTCCCCCAGAGACCCAGTACTTC
j_call: TRBJ2-1; v_call: TRBV4-3; d_call: .; clone_size: many; cdr3_aa: CASSQLFSGDNEQFF; cdr3_nt: TGCGCCAGCAGCCAACTGTTCTCGGGAGACAATGAGCAGTTCTTC
j_call: TRBJ1-1; v_call: TRBV27; d_call: .; clone_size: many; cdr3_aa: CASSSITGPNTEAFF; cdr3_nt: TGTGCCAGCAGTTCCATTACAGGTCCGAACACTGAAGCTTTCTTT
j_call: TRBJ1-1; v_call: TRBV7-9; d_call: .; clone_size: few; cdr3_aa: CASSPDRGTNTEAFF; cdr3_nt: TGTGCCAGCAGCCCGGACCGGGGAACGAACACTGAAGCTTTCTTT
j_call: TRBJ2-7; v_call: TRBV6-2/TRBV6-3; d_call: TRBD1; clone_size: .; cdr3_aa: CASSYLWTGEFEQYF; cdr3_nt: TGTGCCAGCAGTTATCTTTGGACAGGGGAGTTCGAGCAGTACTTC